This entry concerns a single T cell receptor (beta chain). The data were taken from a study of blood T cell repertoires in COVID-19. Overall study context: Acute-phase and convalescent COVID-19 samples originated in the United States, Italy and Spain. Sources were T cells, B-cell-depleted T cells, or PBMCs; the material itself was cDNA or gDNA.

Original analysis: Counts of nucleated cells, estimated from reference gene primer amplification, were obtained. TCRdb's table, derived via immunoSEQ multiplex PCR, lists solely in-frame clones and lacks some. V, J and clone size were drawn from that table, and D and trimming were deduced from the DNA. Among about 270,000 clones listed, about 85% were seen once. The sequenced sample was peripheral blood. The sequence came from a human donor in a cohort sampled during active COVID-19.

As DNA, the CDR3 is TGTGCCAGCAGTTTATCAGGGAGGGAGACCCAGTACTTC. Its translation: CASSLSGRETQYF. The chain is built from TRBV27 and TRBJ2-5; D perhaps matches TRBD2 (6 bases). CDR3 length equals 13 residues. The ends were cut back, 0 bases at V and 5 bases at J, with 7 bases in the middle. The V gene's germline CDR1 is MNHEY and CDR2 SMNVEV (reference sequence).